This TCR beta chain was found in a study of shared clonotypes between healthy human individuals. On the study more broadly: Per donor, three plates held CD4 naive cells, three held CD4 memory, two held CD8 naive and one held CD8 memory.

Trimming took off 5 bases at V and 4 bases at J, with 11 bases between the two ends. This CDR3 has 12 amino acids. Germline lookup yields CDR1 GTSNPN and CDR2 SVGIG (reference sequence). Findings and caveats of the study: About 5% was the fraction of naive CD4 clonotypes found shared across a few donors. Relative to clonotypes present in all four donors, those not shared had lower generation probabilities. Depth of sequencing was expected to influence donor clonotype sharing.

As concerns this clone: Its antigen is currently unknown.

Produced via immunoSEQ multiplex PCR; TCRdb's table is partial and in-frame only. The sample holds about 680,000 clones, approximately 90% seen once. As defined, naive CD8 cells were CD45RO-negative and positively selected for CCR7, with terminally differentiated effector memory CD45RA+ cells excluded. Sequencing used naive CD8+ T cells sorted from blood. The rearrangement links TRBV30 to TRBJ1-1; D remains ambiguous. The source of this sequence is a man aged 25-45 years in good health. The CDR3 nucleotides read TGTGCCTGGGGACGGGGTATCACTGAAGCTTTCTTT. Amino acid sequence: CAWGRGITEAFF.